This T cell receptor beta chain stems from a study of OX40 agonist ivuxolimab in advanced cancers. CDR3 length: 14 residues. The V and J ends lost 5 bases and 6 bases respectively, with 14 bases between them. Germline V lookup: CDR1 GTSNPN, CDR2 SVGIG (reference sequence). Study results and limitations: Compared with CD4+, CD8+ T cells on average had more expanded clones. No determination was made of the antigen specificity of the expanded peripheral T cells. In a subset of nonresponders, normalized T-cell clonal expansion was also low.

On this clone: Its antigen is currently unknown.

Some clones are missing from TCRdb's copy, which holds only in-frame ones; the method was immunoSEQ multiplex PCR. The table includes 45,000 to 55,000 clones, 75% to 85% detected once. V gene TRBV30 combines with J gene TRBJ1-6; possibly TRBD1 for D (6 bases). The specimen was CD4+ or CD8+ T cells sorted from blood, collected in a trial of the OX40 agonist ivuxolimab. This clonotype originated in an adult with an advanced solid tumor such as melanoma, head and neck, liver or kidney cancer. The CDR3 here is CAWHSGTPNSPLHF. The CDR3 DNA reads TGTGCCTGGCACTCAGGGACACCTAATTCACCCCTCCACTTT.